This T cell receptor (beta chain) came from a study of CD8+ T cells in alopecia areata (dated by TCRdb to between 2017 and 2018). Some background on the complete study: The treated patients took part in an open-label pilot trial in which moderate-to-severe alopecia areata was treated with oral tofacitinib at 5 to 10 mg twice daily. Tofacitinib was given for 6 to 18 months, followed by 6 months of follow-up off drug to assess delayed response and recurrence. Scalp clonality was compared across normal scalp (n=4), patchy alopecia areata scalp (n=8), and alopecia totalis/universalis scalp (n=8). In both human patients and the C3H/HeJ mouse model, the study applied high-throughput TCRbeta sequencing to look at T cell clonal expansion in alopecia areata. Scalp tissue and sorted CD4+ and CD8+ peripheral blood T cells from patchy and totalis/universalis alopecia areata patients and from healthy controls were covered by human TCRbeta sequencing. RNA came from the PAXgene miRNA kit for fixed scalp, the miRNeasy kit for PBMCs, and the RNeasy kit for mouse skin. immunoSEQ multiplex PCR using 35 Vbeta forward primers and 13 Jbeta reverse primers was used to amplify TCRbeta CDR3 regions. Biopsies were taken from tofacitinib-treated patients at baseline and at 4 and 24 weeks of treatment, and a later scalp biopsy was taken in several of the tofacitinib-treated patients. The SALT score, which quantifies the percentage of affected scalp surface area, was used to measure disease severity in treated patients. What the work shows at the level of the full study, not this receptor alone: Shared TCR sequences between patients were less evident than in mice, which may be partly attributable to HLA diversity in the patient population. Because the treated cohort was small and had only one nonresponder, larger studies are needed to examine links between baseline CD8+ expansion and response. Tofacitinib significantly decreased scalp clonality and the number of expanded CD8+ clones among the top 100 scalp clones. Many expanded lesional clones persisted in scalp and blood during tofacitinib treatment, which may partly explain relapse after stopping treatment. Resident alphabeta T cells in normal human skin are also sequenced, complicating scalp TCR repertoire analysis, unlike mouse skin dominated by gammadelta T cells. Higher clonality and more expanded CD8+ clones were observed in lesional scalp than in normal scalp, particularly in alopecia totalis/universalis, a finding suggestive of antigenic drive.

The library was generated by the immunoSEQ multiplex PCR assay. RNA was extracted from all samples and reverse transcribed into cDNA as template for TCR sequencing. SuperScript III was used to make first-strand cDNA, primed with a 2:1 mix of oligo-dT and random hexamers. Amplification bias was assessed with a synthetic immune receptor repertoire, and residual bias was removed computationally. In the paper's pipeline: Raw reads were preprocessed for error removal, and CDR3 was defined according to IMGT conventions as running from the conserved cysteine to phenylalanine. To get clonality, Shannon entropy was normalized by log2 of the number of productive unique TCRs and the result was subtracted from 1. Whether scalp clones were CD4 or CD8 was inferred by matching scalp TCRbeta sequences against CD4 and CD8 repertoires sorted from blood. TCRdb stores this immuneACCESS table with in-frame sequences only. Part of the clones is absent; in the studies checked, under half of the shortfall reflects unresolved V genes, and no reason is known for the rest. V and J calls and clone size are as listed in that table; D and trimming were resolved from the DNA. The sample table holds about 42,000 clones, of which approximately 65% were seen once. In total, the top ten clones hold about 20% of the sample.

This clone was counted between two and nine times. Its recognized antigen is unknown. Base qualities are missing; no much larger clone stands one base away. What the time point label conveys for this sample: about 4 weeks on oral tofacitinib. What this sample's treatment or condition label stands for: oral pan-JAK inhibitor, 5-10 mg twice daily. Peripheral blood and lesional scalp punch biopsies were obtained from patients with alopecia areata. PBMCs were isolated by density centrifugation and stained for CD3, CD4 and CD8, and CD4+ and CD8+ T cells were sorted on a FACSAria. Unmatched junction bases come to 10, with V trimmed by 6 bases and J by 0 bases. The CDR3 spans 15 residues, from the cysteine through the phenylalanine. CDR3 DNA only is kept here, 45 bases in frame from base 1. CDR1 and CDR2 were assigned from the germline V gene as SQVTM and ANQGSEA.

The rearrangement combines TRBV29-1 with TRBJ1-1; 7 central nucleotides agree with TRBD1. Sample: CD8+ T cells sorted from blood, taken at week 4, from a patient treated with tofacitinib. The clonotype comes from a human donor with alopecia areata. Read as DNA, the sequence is TGCAGCGTAATTTTCGACAGGGCGATGAACACTGAAGCTTTCTTT. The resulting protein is CSVIFDRAMNTEAFF. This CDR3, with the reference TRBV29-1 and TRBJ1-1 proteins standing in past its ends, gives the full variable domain SAVISQKPSRDICQRGTSLTIQCQVDSQVTMMFWYRQQPGQSLTLIATANQGSEATYESGFVIDKFPISRPNLTFSTLTVSNMSPEDSSIYLCSVIFDRAMNTEAFFGQGTRLTVV.